Sequencing of this T cell receptor beta chain was carried out in a study of CD8+CD57+ T cells in acquired aplastic anemia. Study-wide results and limits: Patient and control CD8+ Simpson's diversity was not significantly different.

Genomic DNA acted as the template from which TCR beta VDJ combination and CDR3 sequence profiling were carried out. Each CDR3 protein gets one entry after TCRdb re-called the reads with MiXCR. The sample lists around 230,000 distinct CDR3 sequences; approximately 57% were seen once. The germline CDR1 and CDR2 sequences are ENHRY and SYGVKD. Trimming took off 11 bases at V and 0 bases at J, with 10 bases between the two ends. The CDR3 is made up of 12 amino acids. This clonotype was detected once. Its antigen is undetermined. The chain has TRBV10-3 and TRBJ1-1, with D tentatively TRBD1 (5 bases). This TCR derives from a human donor in good health. The source material was sorted CD4+, CD8+, or CD8+CD57+ T cells (not recorded which) from PBMCs. CDR3 in amino acids: CAARGLNTEAFF. In DNA, the CDR3 is TGTGCCGCACGGGGCCTGAACACTGAAGCTTTCTTT.